What follows are 12 T cell receptor beta chains derived from one specimen sequenced in a study of CD8 T cells in ankylosing spondylitis. A single record per CDR3 protein comes from TCRdb applying MiXCR to the 5' RACE reads. This sample has 100,000 to 150,000 distinct CDR3 sequences, with over 6.5% found just once. The sequenced sample consisted of blood, either unsorted or a sorted T cell fraction (not recorded which). The receptors were gathered from a male donor with ankylosing spondylitis or in good health (not recorded which).

This clonotype has at least ten counts. The chain joins TRBV20-1 to TRBJ2-3, with 8 bases lining up with TRBD2. The CDR3 is made up of 15 amino acids. The V and J ends lost 5 bases and 2 bases, in that order; junction bases with no gene match: 9. CDR1 DFQATT and CDR2 SNEGSKA come from the germline V gene (reference sequence). The CDR3 loop is CSAVSAGEHTDTQYF. The CDR3 coding sequence is TGCAGTGCTGTATCAGCGGGAGAGCACACAGATACGCAGTATTTT.

In this sample, this clonotype turned up many times. The chain joins TRBV25-1 to TRBJ2-7, with D hard to call. Trimming removed 4 bases from V and 6 bases from J, with 10 bases in between. The CDR3 runs 12 residues. CDR1 is MGHDK and CDR2 is SYGVNS in the germline V gene. The CDR3 DNA reads as TGTGCCAGCAGTGGGCAGGTTGGCGAGCAGTACTTC. Its translation is CASSGQVGEQYF.

This clonotype was observed many times. V and J are TRBV5-1 and TRBJ2-7; 9 bases agree with TRBD1. Germline V gene data show CDR1 as SGHRS and CDR2 as YFSETQ. J gave up 5 bases and V 0 bases, and 6 bases lay outside the gene matches. The CDR3 spans 15 residues. CDR3 protein: CASSLGTGDRNEQYF. The CDR3 DNA follows: TGCGCCAGCAGCTTGGGGACAGGGGATAGGAACGAGCAGTACTTC.

This clonotype has ten or more counts. CDR3 sequence: CASSFGTGETQYF. DNA for the CDR3: TGCGCCAGCAGCTTCGGAACAGGAGAGACCCAGTACTTC. J is TRBJ2-5 and V is TRBV5-1, with D possibly being TRBD1 (5 bases). Germline lookup yields CDR1 SGHRS and CDR2 YFSETQ. CDR3 size: 13 residues. V lost 2 bases, J lost 4 bases, and 9 bases lay in between.

This clonotype has a handful of counts. The rearrangement links TRBV29-1 to TRBJ2-3; 15 nucleotides agree with TRBD2. In germline, CDR1 is SQVTM, CDR2 ANQGSEA. Trimming at V came to 6 bases and at J to 4 bases, leaving 11 bases not matched to a gene. CDR3 length equals 17 residues. CDR3 amino acids: CSVAGTSGRSLPDTQYF. The CDR3 DNA reads TGCAGCGTCGCGGGGACTAGCGGGAGGTCCTTGCCAGATACGCAGTATTTT.

This clonotype was seen repeatedly, ten times or more. This chain uses TRBV5-6 with TRBJ1-5; TRBD1 might be the D (6 bases). V dropped 1 base and J dropped 9 bases, with 14 bases sitting between them. CDR1 is SGHDT, CDR2 YYEEEE, per germline. This CDR3 is 14 amino acids long. The CDR3 sequence: CASSLTGRYGPQHF. As DNA, the CDR3 is TGTGCCAGCAGCTTGACAGGGAGATACGGGCCCCAGCATTTT.

This clonotype was observed many times. The rearrangement links TRBV20-1 to TRBJ1-1; 10 bases agree with TRBD1. The J segment lost 1 base and the V segment lost 3 bases, leaving 11 bases of the junction unmatched. This CDR3 is 17 amino acids long. CDR1 is DFQATT, CDR2 SNEGSKA, per germline (reference sequence). Written as DNA, the CDR3 is TGCAGTGCTAGTCACGGACAGGGGGGTGAGAGGAACACTGAAGCTTTCTTT. Residues: CSASHGQGGERNTEAFF.

This clonotype was detected ten times or more. The chain employs TRBV7-8 and TRBJ2-7; the D is unclear. The CDR3 runs to 13 residues. Germline V lookup: CDR1 SGHVS, CDR2 FQNEAQ. V lost 3 bases to trimming and J lost 4 bases, with 10 bases between them. This chain's CDR3 is CASSFSQDYEQYF. In DNA form, the CDR3 reads TGTGCCAGCAGCTTTTCGCAGGATTACGAGCAGTACTTC.

In its sample, this clonotype was seen many times. The chain has TRBV6-2 or TRBV6-3 and TRBJ1-1, with a tentative D call TRBD1 (5 bases). Trimming pared 0 bases from V and 4 bases from J, leaving 9 bases between. This CDR3 is 14 amino acids long. CDR1 and CDR2 (germline): MNHEY, SVGEGT. CDR3 in DNA: TGTGCCAGCAGTTACTCCGCAGGGACCACTGAAGCTTTCTTT. This codes for CASSYSAGTTEAFF.

This clonotype was recorded at least ten times. The CDR3 loop is CSAHLTVEAFF. CDR3 in DNA: TGCAGTGCCCACCTGACCGTTGAAGCTTTCTTT. The chain links TRBV20-1 to TRBJ1-1; D unresolved. Germline V gives CDR1 DFQATT, CDR2 SNEGSKA (reference sequence). V was cut by 6 bases and J by 7 bases, with 12 bases left in between. This CDR3 has 11 amino acids.

This clonotype showed up many times. The chain joins TRBV12-3 or TRBV12-4 to TRBJ1-5; the match to TRBD1 covers 8 bases. The CDR3 is 15 amino acids. After removal of 8 bases from V and 4 bases from J, the junction contained 10 bases not matched to a gene. Written as DNA, the CDR3 is TGTGCCAGCCGGACAGGGTCCTTTGGGAATCAGCCCCAGCATTTT. Residues: CASRTGSFGNQPQHF.

In its sample, this clonotype was seen many times. In DNA form, the CDR3 reads TGTGCCAGCAGCCCAGGGCGACCGAAGAGCTCCTACAATGAGCAGTTCTTC. Translating it yields CASSPGRPKSSYNEQFF. The chain links TRBV7-2 to TRBJ2-1; D might be TRBD1 (5 bases). CDR3 length equals 17 residues. Germline V gene sequence: CDR1 SGHTA, CDR2 FQGNSA. The germline V and J ends were trimmed by 5 bases and 0 bases, with 17 bases remaining between them.